These 14 T cell receptor beta chains were sequenced from one sample in a study of T-cell reconstitution after alpha-beta-depleted transplantation in children. Library preparation (for TCRbeta) was performed with unique molecular identifiers. TCRdb recomputed calls from the PCR reads with MiXCR, one row per CDR3 protein. The table records about 340,000 distinct CDR3 sequences, about an eighth of them present only once. Sequences were derived from PBMCs, sampled from the stem cell graft. Every receptor here comes from a human donor who donated a stem cell graft to a child with Fanconi anemia.

This clonotype was counted ten times or more. The chain carries TRBV12-3 or TRBV12-4 and TRBJ2-2; D uncertain. The CDR3 contains 15 residues. The V end was cut by 4 bases, the J end by 0 bases, with 9 bases between. The CDR3 region is CASSSKLANTGELFF. The CDR3 DNA follows: TGTGCCAGCAGTTCTAAACTCGCGAACACCGGGGAGCTGTTTTTT.

This clonotype was seen a few times. This sequence joins TRBV25-1 and TRBJ1-4; D is possibly TRBD1 (5 bases). The CDR3 sequence is 16 residues long. The germline CDR1 and CDR2 sequences are MGHDK and SYGVNS. Trimming pared 0 bases from V and 4 bases from J, leaving 12 bases between. The CDR3 coding sequence is TGTGCCAGCAGTGAATACCGTACAGGTCATAATGAAAAACTGTTTTTT. The encoded protein is CASSEYRTGHNEKLFF.

This clonotype was observed at least ten times. This rearrangement joins TRBV28 to TRBJ1-2; possibly TRBD1 for D (5 bases). The V and J ends lost 8 bases and 1 base respectively, with 14 bases between them. The CDR3 length is 14 residues. Looked up from germline, CDR1 is MDHEN and CDR2 is SYDVKM. The chain's CDR3 is CASYGGLGNYGYTF. CDR3 nucleotide sequence: TGTGCCAGCTATGGGGGGTTGGGTAACTATGGCTACACCTTC.

Ten or more counts support this clonotype. The CDR3 DNA sequence: TGTGCCATCACCCCGTTGGGGTTCGGTGATACGCAGTATTTT. Protein: CAITPLGFGDTQYF. The chain recombines TRBV10-3 with TRBJ2-3; D remains ambiguous. CDR1 ENHRY and CDR2 SYGVKD come from the germline V gene. V was pared by 7 bases and J by 6 bases, with 17 bases between. The CDR3 has 14 amino acids.

The V gene is TRBV4-3, the J gene TRBJ1-2; D is uncertain. The CDR3 has 15 amino acids. CDR1 and CDR2 (germline): LGHNA, YSLEER. The V gene lost 0 bases and the J gene lost 2 bases, with 10 bases spanning the gap. Here the CDR3 DNA reads TGCGCCAGCAGCCAAGAACGAGGTTGGAACTATGGCTACACCTTC. Translation: CASSQERGWNYGYTF.

For this clonotype: A much bigger clone sits one base away, suggesting this may be a read error. This chain uses TRBV2 with TRBJ1-4, with 7 nucleotides matching TRBD1. The CDR3 sequence is 15 residues long. Trimming took 8 bases from V and 3 from J; bases not matched to a gene: 9. The V gene's germline CDR1 is SNHLY and CDR2 FYNNEI. The CDR3 coding sequence is TGTGCCAGCTGTTCCGACAGGGACGCTAATGAAAAACTGTTTTTT. As protein: CASCSDRDANEKLFF.

The chain joins TRBV7-8 to TRBJ2-1; TRBD1 matches at 9 bases. Germline CDR1 is SGHVS and CDR2 is FQNEAQ. CDR3 length: 15 amino acids. J was trimmed by 5 bases and V by 4 bases; bases with no gene match: 6. This CDR3 is CASSSGTGNHNEQFF. CDR3 coding DNA: TGTGCCAGCAGCTCCGGGACAGGGAACCACAATGAGCAGTTCTTC. The full variable domain, rest sourced from reference TRBV7-8 and TRBJ2-1, is GAGVSQSPRYKVAKRGQDVALRCDPISGHVSLFWYQQALGQGPEFLTYFQNEAQLDKSGLPSDRFFAERPEGSVSTLKIQRTQQEDSAVYLCASSSGTGNHNEQFFGPGTRLTVL.

The chain uses TRBV11-1 and TRBJ2-1; 11 bases agree with TRBD2. Trimming removed 3 bases from V and 4 bases from J; junction bases left unmatched: 14. The CDR3 spans 19 residues. Germline assignment: CDR1 SGHAT and CDR2 FQDESV (reference sequence). The CDR3 region is CASSFFPLAGGTGYNEQFF. The CDR3 nucleotides read TGTGCCAGCAGCTTTTTCCCCTTAGCGGGGGGGACCGGGTACAATGAGCAGTTCTTC.

For the CDR3, the DNA is TGTGCCAGTAGTATCGGACAGAGGAACACTGAAGCTTTCTTT. Its protein product is CASSIGQRNTEAFF. The gene calls are TRBV19 and TRBJ1-1, with D possibly TRBD1 on 6 matching bases. In germline, CDR1 is LNHDA, CDR2 SQIVND (reference sequence). The CDR3 loop spans 14 amino acids. V lost 3 bases, J lost 1 base, and 9 bases lay in between.

This clonotype has a count of ten or more. The chain employs TRBV7-9 and TRBJ2-3; weak D call: TRBD2 (6 bases). This CDR3 is built from 15 residues. V shed 5 bases and J shed 0 bases, with 12 bases lying between them. The V gene's germline CDR1 is SEHNR and CDR2 FQNEAQ (reference sequence). The DNA for the CDR3 is TGTGCCAGCAGCCGAGGGCTAGCGAGCACAGATACGCAGTATTTT. The encoded protein is CASSRGLASTDTQYF.

This clonotype has ten or more counts. The chain joins TRBV20-1 to TRBJ2-7, with unresolved D. The CDR3 is made up of 14 amino acids. The V gene's germline CDR1 is DFQATT and CDR2 SNEGSKA (reference sequence). The V and J ends lost 0 bases and 2 bases respectively, with 11 bases between them. CDR3 sequence: CSARDTISTYEQYF. The DNA for the CDR3 is TGCAGTGCTAGAGATACGATTTCAACCTACGAGCAGTACTTC.

This clonotype was detected a few times. The rearrangement joins TRBV6-5 to TRBJ1-4; perhaps TRBD1 as D (6 bases). Trimming left V 0 bases short and J 5 bases short, with 10 bases between. The CDR3 consists of 15 residues. Germline V gives CDR1 MNHEY, CDR2 SVGAGI. The CDR3 sequence: CASSYSGHLNEKLFF. In DNA form, the CDR3 reads TGTGCCAGCAGTTACTCGGGACACTTGAATGAAAAACTGTTTTTT.

This clonotype was counted between two and nine times. CDR3 in amino acids: CASSDPLAVYEQFF. The CDR3 DNA is TGTGCCAGCAGTGACCCACTAGCCGTGTATGAGCAGTTCTTC. V gene TRBV12-3 or TRBV12-4 combines with J gene TRBJ2-1, with D possibly TRBD2 on 6 matching bases. The CDR3 covers 14 residues. Trimming cost V 5 bases and J 8 bases, with 16 bases left between them.

This rearrangement joins TRBV10-3 to TRBJ2-2; 7 bases map to TRBD2. Germline V gene sequence: CDR1 ENHRY, CDR2 SYGVKD. V was clipped by 5 bases and J by 4 bases; unmatched bases: 4. The CDR3 length is 14 residues. This CDR3 is CAISSGVSTGELFF. The CDR3 coding sequence is TGTGCCATCAGTAGCGGGGTGAGCACCGGGGAGCTGTTTTTT.